These 5 T cell receptor beta chains were sequenced from one sample in a study of cytomegalovirus exposure and HLA in healthy donors. Amplification used 60 Vbeta primers and 13 Jbeta primers. This table comes from immunoSEQ multiplex PCR, and its TCRdb copy is limited to in-frame clones, with some not included. The table records more than 120,000 clones, around three quarters of them present only once. The sample comprised PBMCs. All receptors come from a woman aged 40 to 55 in good health and CMV-seropositive.

The V gene is TRBV18, the J gene TRBJ2-3; TRBD2 matches 15 bases. Germline V lookup: CDR1 KGHSH, CDR2 LQKENI. This CDR3 region has 16 residues. The ends lost 3 bases at V and 4 bases at J; junction bases unmatched: 2. CDR3 nucleotides: TGTGCCAGCTCACCCGGACTAGCGGGAGGGGCAGATACGCAGTATTTT. Encoded protein: CASSPGLAGGADTQYF.

The chain joins TRBV28 to TRBJ2-5, with D perhaps TRBD1 (6 bases). The closer fit of TRBJ2-7 to the DNA end suggests the J call may be wrong. This CDR3 spans 15 amino acids. Germline CDR1 and CDR2: MDHEN and SYDVKM. The CDR3 DNA reads as TGTGCCAGCAGTCCACTCCCGACAGGTTCCTACGAGCAGTACTTC. It codes for CASSPLPTGSYEQYF.

The chain carries TRBV4-1 and TRBJ1-4; 9 bases match TRBD1. Germline V gives CDR1 MGHRA, CDR2 YSYEKL. J gave up 7 bases and V 4 bases, and 13 bases lay outside the gene matches. The CDR3 runs to 17 residues. DNA for the CDR3: TGCGCCAGCAGCCTCCGGGACAGGGTTTATGGTGGTGAAAAACTGTTTTTT. It translates to CASSLRDRVYGGEKLFF.

This rearrangement joins TRBV27 to TRBJ2-7; the D gene is possibly TRBD1 (6 bases). The CDR3 is 15 residues long. CDR1 and CDR2 from the germline V gene are MNHEY and SMNVEV (reference sequence). V gave up 2 bases and J gave up 4 bases, with 15 bases separating them. The CDR3 sequence is CASSLRRDTLYEQYF. CDR3 sequence (DNA): TGTGCCAGCAGTTTACGCCGGGACACCTTATACGAGCAGTACTTC.

The V and J genes are TRBV5-1 and TRBJ2-7, with TRBD1 matching over 11 bases. The germline gives CDR1 SGHRS, CDR2 YFSETQ. The CDR3 is made up of 15 amino acids. The ends lost 3 bases at V and 2 bases at J; junction bases unmatched: 4. The CDR3 DNA reads TGCGCCAGCAGCTACTCGGGACAGGGGGCCTACGAGCAGTACTTC. The encoded protein is CASSYSGQGAYEQYF.